This T cell receptor (beta chain) was sequenced in a study of CD8 T cells in Susac syndrome. The germline V gene encodes CDR1 LNHDA and CDR2 SQIVND (reference sequence). Trimming took 3 bases from V and 6 from J; bases not matched to a gene: 7. The CDR3 runs 15 residues. Reverse transcription of about 0.5 to 1 ug RNA was carried out with random hexamers. TCRdb itself ran the immunoSEQ multiplex PCR reads through MiXCR, one entry per CDR3 protein. The profile shows 110,000 or so distinct CDR3 sequences, roughly 96% of them singletons. The TCR comes from a human donor in good health. This chain connects TRBV19 to TRBJ2-7; 11 bases are a match to TRBD1. Sequences were obtained from CD4+ T cells from PBMCs. The CDR3 nucleotides read TGTGCCAGTAGTATCGTTGGGACAGGGGGAGCCGAGCAGTACTTC. This encodes CASSIVGTGGAEQYF.